The 20 T cell receptor beta chains reported below all come from one sample, sequenced in a study of cytomegalovirus exposure and HLA in healthy donors. Sequencing was performed with immunoSEQ multiplex PCR; in TCRdb, only in-frame clones are kept and a portion is missing. The data show roughly 300,000 clones, about 85% seen once. Sequencing was carried out using PBMCs. Receptor source: a woman in her twenties or thirties in good health and CMV-seropositive.

The genes are TRBV6-5 and TRBJ2-3, with D unresolved. CDR1 and CDR2 from the germline V gene are MNHEY and SVGAGI. The CDR3 extends over 12 amino acids. V lost 6 bases to trimming and J lost 1 base, with 5 bases between them. The CDR3 loop is CASRAGTDTQYF. As DNA, the CDR3 is TGTGCCAGCAGGGCGGGCACAGATACGCAGTATTTT.

The rearrangement joins TRBV14 to TRBJ2-2; D is uncertain. This CDR3 is 13 amino acids long. V was shortened by 4 bases and J by 4 bases, with 7 bases between the two germline ends. Per germline, CDR1 SGHDN and CDR2 FVKESK. CDR3 coding DNA: TGTGCCAGCAGCCTAACACCCACCGGGGAGCTGTTTTTT. Translating it yields CASSLTPTGELFF.

V gene TRBV19 combines with J gene TRBJ1-1; D is ambiguous. Trimming removed 5 bases from V and 0 bases from J, with 7 bases in between. This CDR3 is 13 amino acids long. Germline CDR1 LNHDA, CDR2 SQIVND (reference sequence). DNA for the CDR3: TGTGCCAGTAGTCAGGTATTGAACACTGAAGCTTTCTTT. It codes for CASSQVLNTEAFF.

This rearrangement joins TRBV5-4 to TRBJ1-2; 7 nucleotides line up with TRBD1. Germline V gene lookup returns CDR1 SGHNT and CDR2 YYREEE (reference sequence). J was trimmed by 0 bases and V by 4 bases; bases with no gene match: 6. There are 15 residues in the CDR3. In DNA form, the CDR3 reads TGTGCCAGCAGCCACCTGACAGGGACTAACTATGGCTACACCTTC. Translation: CASSHLTGTNYGYTF.

The count of this clone is one. The gene calls are TRBV18 and TRBJ2-1; 7 positions match TRBD2. The germline V gene encodes CDR1 KGHSH and CDR2 LQKENI. The CDR3 covers 15 residues. After removal of 3 bases from V and 10 bases from J, the junction contained 12 bases not matched to a gene. CDR3 DNA: TGTGCCAGCTCACCTTATGAGCGGGATTTTACCGAGCAGTTCTTC. It codes for CASSPYERDFTEQFF. Filled out from reference TRBV18 and TRBJ2-1, the complete variable domain reads NAGVMQNPRHLVRRRGQEARLRCSPMKGHSHVYWYRQLPEEGLKFMVYLQKENIIDESGMPKERFSAEFPKEGPSILRIQQVVRGDSAAYFCASSPYERDFTEQFFGPGTRLTVL.

This clone came up a few times. The gene calls are TRBV7-2 and TRBJ2-2, with D tentatively TRBD1 or TRBD2 (5 bases each). Trimming removed 5 bases at V and 4 bases at J, with 8 bases between. CDR3 length: 13 amino acids. The germline V gene encodes CDR1 SGHTA and CDR2 FQGNSA. CDR3 coding DNA: TGTGCCAGCAGCCGGGACGGCACCGGGGAGCTGTTTTTT. As protein: CASSRDGTGELFF. The full variable domain, in which reference TRBV7-2 and TRBJ2-2 provide the parts outside the CDR3, is GAGVSQSPSNKVTEKGKDVELRCDPISGHTALYWYRQSLGQGLEFLIYFQGNSAPDKSGLPSDRFSAERTGGSVSTLTIQRTQQEDSAVYLCASSRDGTGELFFGEGSRLTVL.

Comments on this clone: Other nucleotide sequences in the sample specify the same CDR3. The chain is built from TRBV27 and TRBJ2-3; 10 nucleotides align to TRBD2. The CDR3 length is 15 residues. Germline trimming cut 5 bases from V and 0 bases from J; bases unmatched to any gene: 2. Germline CDR1 and CDR2: MNHEY and SMNVEV (reference sequence). This CDR3 is CASSLLAGSTDTQYF. The CDR3, as DNA: TGTGCCAGCAGTCTACTAGCGGGGAGCACAGATACGCAGTATTTT.

The rearrangement links TRBV4-1 to TRBJ1-4; a possible D gene is TRBD1 (6 bases). The CDR3 is 14 residues long. V lost 0 bases and J lost 8, with 10 bases in between. Germline lookup yields CDR1 MGHRA and CDR2 YSYEKL. The CDR3 coding sequence is TGCGCCAGCAGCCAAGAGGGGGCCGGGGAAAAACTGTTTTTT. This translates into CASSQEGAGEKLFF.

This clone was detected a few times. This chain connects TRBV11-2 to TRBJ2-1, with D unresolved. V was trimmed by 0 bases and J by 8 bases, leaving 11 bases between them. The germline V gene encodes CDR1 SGHAT and CDR2 FQNNGV. The CDR3 is made up of 14 amino acids. CDR3 DNA: TGTGCCAGCAGCTTAGAGGGTCCTAGGGATGAGCAGTTCTTC. It encodes CASSLEGPRDEQFF. Using reference TRBV11-2 and TRBJ2-1 for the parts outside the CDR3, the full variable domain is EAGVAQSPRYKIIEKRQSVAFWCNPISGHATLYWYQQILGQGPKLLIQFQNNGVVDDSQLPKDRFSAERLKGVDSTLKIQPAKLEDSAVYLCASSLEGPRDEQFFGPGTRLTVL.

V usage is TRBV27 and J usage is TRBJ2-3; TRBD2 agrees at 14 bases. After removal of 4 bases from V and 3 bases from J, the junction contained 3 bases not matched to a gene. Germline V lookup: CDR1 MNHEY, CDR2 SMNVEV (reference sequence). The CDR3 consists of 16 residues. The CDR3 loop is CASSSRTSGRTDTQYF. The CDR3, as DNA: TGTGCCAGCAGTTCCCGGACTAGCGGGAGGACAGATACGCAGTATTTT.

V usage is TRBV19 and J usage is TRBJ2-6; D unresolved. Deletions cut 4 bases from V and 0 bases from J, with 7 bases between. Looked up from germline, CDR1 is LNHDA and CDR2 is SQIVND (reference sequence). There are 15 residues in the CDR3. In nucleotides, the CDR3 is TGTGCCAGTAGTACCCTCTCCTCTGGGGCCAACGTCCTGACTTTC. This codes for CASSTLSSGANVLTF.

The chain carries TRBV5-1 and TRBJ2-5; 7 nucleotides agree with TRBD1. Trimming cost V 4 bases and J 3 bases; bases outside gene matches: 6. CDR1 is SGHRS and CDR2 is YFSETQ in the germline V gene. The CDR3 extends over 14 amino acids. The CDR3 coding sequence is TGCGCCAGCAGCCCGGGACAGTTAGAAGAGACCCAGTACTTC. It is translated as CASSPGQLEETQYF.

The chain has TRBV28 and TRBJ1-1; D is ambiguous. Germline assignment: CDR1 MDHEN and CDR2 SYDVKM. Trimming removed 2 bases at V and 0 bases at J, with 7 bases between. The CDR3 loop spans 14 amino acids. CDR3 nucleotides: TGTGCCAGCAGTTTAACTAGAATGAACACTGAAGCTTTCTTT. It specifies CASSLTRMNTEAFF. The complete variable domain, with remaining parts taken from reference TRBV28 and TRBJ1-1, reads DVKVTQSSRYLVKRTGEKVFLECVQDMDHENMFWYRQDPGLGLRLIYFSYDVKMKEKGDIPEGYSVSREKKERFSLILESASTNQTSMYLCASSLTRMNTEAFFGQGTRLTVV.

This clone was seen just once. The CDR3 nucleotides are TGTGCCAGCAGTTTCGGTGGGACTAACCGCAATGAGCAGTTCTTC. As protein: CASSFGGTNRNEQFF. The chain carries TRBV27 and TRBJ2-1; 7 nucleotides match TRBD2. CDR1 is MNHEY, CDR2 SMNVEV, per germline (reference sequence). CDR3 length equals 15 residues. Trimming at V came to 3 bases and at J to 6 bases, leaving 8 bases not matched to a gene.

J is TRBJ2-2 and V is TRBV9; the match to TRBD2 covers 8 bases. J gave up 8 bases and V 3 bases, and 9 bases lay outside the gene matches. The germline gives CDR1 SGDLS, CDR2 YYNGEE. The CDR3 consists of 15 residues. The CDR3 coding sequence is TGTGCCAGCAGCGCAGGACTAGCCGGATTTGGGGAGCTGTTTTTT. Translated: CASSAGLAGFGELFF.

The rearrangement links TRBV7-2 to TRBJ2-3; TRBD1 might be the D (6 bases). The V end lost 4 bases, the J end lost 5 bases, and 10 bases lay between the germline ends. The CDR3 runs to 13 residues. Germline lookup yields CDR1 SGHTA and CDR2 FQGNSA. CDR3 loop: CASSSRGGDTQYF. The CDR3 DNA reads TGTGCCAGCAGCTCCAGGGGCGGAGATACGCAGTATTTT.

The chain uses TRBV30 and TRBJ1-1, with a tentative D call TRBD1 (5 bases). V lost 0 bases to trimming and J lost 1 base, with 12 bases between them. Germline V gene sequence: CDR1 GTSNPN, CDR2 SVGIG (reference sequence). CDR3 length: 15 residues. The CDR3 coding sequence is TGTGCCTGGAGTGTACAACCGACAGCGAACACTGAAGCTTTCTTT. Protein product: CAWSVQPTANTEAFF.

The chain combines TRBV5-1 with TRBJ2-5, with TRBD2 identical over 8 bases. Losses at the gene ends were 0 bases for V and 2 bases for J; bases not matched to a gene: 6. In germline, CDR1 is SGHRS, CDR2 YFSETQ. This CDR3 has 16 amino acids. The CDR3 sequence: CASSLVGRGGQETQYF. The CDR3, as DNA: TGCGCCAGCAGCTTGGTTGGACGGGGGGGTCAAGAGACCCAGTACTTC.

The chain joins TRBV29-1 to TRBJ2-5; TRBD2 agrees at 11 bases. CDR1 and CDR2 (germline): SQVTM, ANQGSEA. With V trimmed by 7 bases and J by 5 bases, 6 bases remained unmatched. The CDR3 covers 13 residues. The chain's CDR3 is CSGLLAGVETQYF. The CDR3 DNA is TGCAGCGGATTACTAGCGGGAGTGGAGACCCAGTACTTC.

This clone was detected only once. The gene calls are TRBV15 and TRBJ2-1, with D perhaps matching TRBD1 or TRBD2 (6 bases each). Germline CDR1 and CDR2: LNHNV and YYDKDF (reference sequence). The CDR3 spans 17 residues. With 1 base removed from V and 8 bases from J, the gap between germline ends came to 21 bases. Written as DNA, the CDR3 is TGTGCCACCAGCAGAGGCCAGGGGAATGAGGGCGGGGATGAGCAGTTCTTC. It codes for CATSRGQGNEGGDEQFF. The whole variable domain, remainder taken from reference TRBV15 and TRBJ2-1, is DAMVIQNPRYQVTQFGKPVTLSCSQTLNHNVMYWYQQKSSQAPKLLFHYYDKDFNNEADTPDNFQSRRPNTSFCFLDIRSPGLGDTAMYLCATSRGQGNEGGDEQFFGPGTRLTVL.